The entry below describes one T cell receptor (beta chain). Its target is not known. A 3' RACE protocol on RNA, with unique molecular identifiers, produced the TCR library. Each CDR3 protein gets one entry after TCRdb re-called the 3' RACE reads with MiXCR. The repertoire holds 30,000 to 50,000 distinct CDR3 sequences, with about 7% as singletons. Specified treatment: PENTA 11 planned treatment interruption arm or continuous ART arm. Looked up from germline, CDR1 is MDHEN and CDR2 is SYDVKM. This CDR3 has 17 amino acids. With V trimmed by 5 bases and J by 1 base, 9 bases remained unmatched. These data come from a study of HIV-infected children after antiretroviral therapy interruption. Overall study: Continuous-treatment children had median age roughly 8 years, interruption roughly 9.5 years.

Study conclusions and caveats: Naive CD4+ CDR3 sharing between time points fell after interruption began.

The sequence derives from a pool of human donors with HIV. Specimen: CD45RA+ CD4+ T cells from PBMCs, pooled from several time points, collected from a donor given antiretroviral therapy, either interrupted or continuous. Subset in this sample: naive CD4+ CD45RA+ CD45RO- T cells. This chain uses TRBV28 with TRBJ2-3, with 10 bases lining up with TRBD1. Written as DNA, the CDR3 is TGTGCCAGCAGTATACTATTCGGGACAGGGGGCACAGATACGCAGTATTTT. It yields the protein CASSILFGTGGTDTQYF.